Presented here are 16 T cell receptor beta chains from one specimen sequenced in a study of vaccination and CD4 T cells after COVID-19 (dated by TCRdb to 2021 to 2024). Reading the label with the study, this specimen's treatment or condition is: approximately 9-day PBMC culture with coronavirus spike peptide pools or control peptides (ViraFEST assay). Antigens of these TCRs are unknown. Library method: PCR. The reads were generated on an Illumina iSeq 100. TCR sequencing of DNA from cultured CD4+ T cells used the Oncomine TCR Beta short-read assay at the Johns Hopkins FTIC core. TCRdb applied fastp at Q25 and MiXCR to the public reads, then kept only in-frame beta chains. Here each entry gathers all rows of one CDR3 protein and keeps the most common genes and DNA. In this sample the table shows some 19,000 distinct CDR3 sequences, around two fifths of which occur a single time. The top ten clonotypes cover roughly 13% of the sample.

Sequenced material: cultured CD4+ T cells from blood. Every receptor here comes from a human donor with COVID-19.

The rearrangement uses TRBV7-2 and TRBJ2-3; D is unresolved. Trimming removed 0 bases at V and 2 bases at J, with 9 bases between. Germline CDR1 SGHTA, CDR2 FQGNSA. The length of the CDR3 is 15 residues. DNA of the CDR3: TGTGCCAGCAGCTTAGCGCTGTTAGTCACAGATACGCAGTATTTT. Its translation: CASSLALLVTDTQYF.

The chain is built from TRBV20-1 and TRBJ2-7; tentatively, D is TRBD2 (5 bases). Germline CDR1 DFQATT, CDR2 SNEGSKA (reference sequence). Trimming took off 1 base at V and 2 bases at J, with 15 bases between the two ends. This CDR3 has 15 amino acids. CDR3 nucleotide sequence: TGCAGTGCTAGAGCCCCAGCGGAATACACCTACGAGCAGTACTTC. It codes for CSARAPAEYTYEQYF.

The sample holds a few counts of this clonotype. The chain joins TRBV6-1 to TRBJ1-1; D remains ambiguous. Germline V gene lookup returns CDR1 MNHNS and CDR2 SASEGT. Between the trimmed V and J ends, which lost 7 bases and 3 bases, there was a span of 15 bases. CDR3 length: 14 amino acids. The CDR3 loop reads CASNRRSADTEAFF. CDR3 nucleotides: TGTGCCAGCAACCGCCGCTCGGCAGACACTGAAGCTTTCTTT.

This clonotype was counted a few times. This chain connects TRBV20-1 to TRBJ1-5, with D perhaps matching TRBD1 (6 bases). V shed 6 bases and J shed 0 bases, with 12 bases lying between them. This CDR3 contains 14 residues. Germline V CDR1 and CDR2: DFQATT, SNEGSKA (reference sequence). The CDR3 bases are TGCAGTGCCCCTCAGGGGAATAGCAATCAGCCCCAGCATTTT. Amino acid sequence: CSAPQGNSNQPQHF.

This chain links TRBV28 with TRBJ1-6; D is unclear. Germline V gene lookup returns CDR1 MDHEN and CDR2 SYDVKM. Trimming cost V 8 bases and J 2 bases, with 10 bases left between them. This CDR3 comprises 14 residues. The CDR3 loop reads CASWSNTYNSPLHF. For the CDR3, the DNA is TGTGCCAGCTGGTCGAACACCTATAATTCACCCCTCCACTTT.

This chain connects TRBV15 to TRBJ2-3; D is undetermined. V was cut by 0 bases and J by 2 bases, with 3 bases left in between. Per the germline V gene, CDR1 is LNHNV and CDR2 is YYDKDF (reference sequence). The CDR3 sequence is 13 residues long. The CDR3 DNA is TGTGCCACCAGCAGAGACCCCACAGATACGCAGTATTTT. Translation: CATSRDPTDTQYF.

The V call is TRBV12-3 or TRBV12-4, the J call TRBJ1-2, with 8 bases identical to TRBD1. This CDR3 has 15 residues. J was trimmed by 0 bases and V by 5 bases; bases with no gene match: 5. The chain's CDR3 is CASSIRGRANYGYTF. The DNA for the CDR3 is TGTGCCAGCAGTATCAGGGGGCGAGCTAACTATGGCTACACCTTC.

The CDR3 sequence: CASSPLGLAGPNEQYF. The CDR3 region has the DNA TGTGCCAGCTCACCTCTCGGACTAGCGGGACCCAACGAGCAGTACTTC. The chain links TRBV18 to TRBJ2-7; 12 bases line up with TRBD2. The CDR3 sequence is 16 residues long. CDR1 is KGHSH and CDR2 is LQKENI in the germline V gene. Trimming at V came to 3 bases and at J to 5 bases, leaving 8 bases not matched to a gene.

The chain couples TRBV5-1 to TRBJ2-2, with D possibly being TRBD2 (5 bases). V lost 4 bases and J lost 6, with 16 bases in between. CDR1 and CDR2 (germline): SGHRS, YFSETQ. The CDR3 totals 15 residues. CDR3 in DNA: TGCGCCAGCAGCCTACGGCGGGTGGGCGCCGGGGAGCTGTTTTTT. It is translated as CASSLRRVGAGELFF.

The chain joins TRBV7-9 to TRBJ1-1; D not certain. Trimming took 1 base from V and 2 from J, leaving 17 bases between them. CDR1 and CDR2 (germline): SEHNR, FQNEAQ (reference sequence). CDR3 size: 17 residues. The CDR3 nucleotides are TGTGCCAGCAGCTTAGTTCACGGGTGGGTGGGAAACACTGAAGCTTTCTTT. It translates to CASSLVHGWVGNTEAFF.

The V and J genes are TRBV20-1 and TRBJ2-7; TRBD2 matches 7 bases. J lost 0 bases, V lost 6 bases, and 8 bases had no gene match. Germline CDR1 reads DFQATT; CDR2 reads SNEGSKA (reference sequence). This CDR3 has 14 amino acids. The CDR3 region has the DNA TGCAGTGCCGGCATGCTAGCGGCCTCCTACGAGCAGTACTTC. As protein: CSAGMLAASYEQYF.

V usage is TRBV19 and J usage is TRBJ1-1; maybe TRBD1 (5 bases). The CDR3 runs 15 residues. Germline V gene lookup returns CDR1 LNHDA and CDR2 SQIVND (reference sequence). V lost 7 bases and J 4 bases, leaving 19 bases between the germline ends. CDR3 sequence reads: CASTQFKGRGTEAFF. The CDR3 DNA reads as TGTGCCAGTACCCAGTTTAAGGGAAGGGGCACTGAAGCTTTCTTT.

This clonotype was seen only a few times. CDR3 amino acids: CASSGAELDEKLFF. In nucleotides, the CDR3 is TGTGCCAGCAGTGGGGCGGAACTCGATGAAAAACTGTTTTTT. The V and J genes are TRBV25-1 and TRBJ1-4; D not certain. This CDR3 has 14 amino acids. The germline V and J ends were trimmed by 4 bases and 6 bases, with 12 bases remaining between them. The germline V gene encodes CDR1 MGHDK and CDR2 SYGVNS.

The chain joins TRBV20-1 to TRBJ1-4; the D is unclear. The V end lost 0 bases, the J end lost 8 bases, and 16 bases lay between the germline ends. The CDR3 is 15 amino acids. Germline V gives CDR1 DFQATT, CDR2 SNEGSKA (reference sequence). The CDR3 DNA reads as TGCAGTGCTAGAGATCCAGGAGATGCCAGGGAAAAACTGTTTTTT. This encodes CSARDPGDAREKLFF.

The chain is built from TRBV27 and TRBJ1-6; a weak D match, TRBD1 (5 bases). With 3 bases removed from V and 7 bases from J, the gap between germline ends came to 13 bases. The CDR3 extends over 15 amino acids. Per the germline V gene, CDR1 is MNHEY and CDR2 is SMNVEV (reference sequence). CDR3 sequence (DNA): TGTGCCAGCAGTTTCCTGACAGAGATGAATTCACCCCTCCACTTT. Translated, it gives CASSFLTEMNSPLHF.

The rearrangement links TRBV10-2 to TRBJ2-7, with 8 bases that match TRBD2. CDR1 and CDR2 from the germline V gene are WSHSY and SAAADI. CDR3 length: 12 residues. The CDR3 reads CASRGGSDEQYF. The CDR3 DNA reads TGCGCATCGCGCGGGGGGTCGGACGAGCAGTACTTC.